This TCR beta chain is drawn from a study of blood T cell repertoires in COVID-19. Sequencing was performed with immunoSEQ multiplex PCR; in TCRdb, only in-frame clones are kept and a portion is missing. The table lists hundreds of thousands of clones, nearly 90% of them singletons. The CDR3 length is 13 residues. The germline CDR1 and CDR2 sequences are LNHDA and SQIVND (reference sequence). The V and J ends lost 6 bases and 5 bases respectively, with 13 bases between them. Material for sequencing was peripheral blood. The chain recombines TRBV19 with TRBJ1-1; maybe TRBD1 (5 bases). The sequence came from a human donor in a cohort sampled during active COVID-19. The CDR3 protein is CASRPSGGTEAFF. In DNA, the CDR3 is TGTGCCAGTAGGCCGTCGGGGGGGACTGAAGCTTTCTTT.